The 10 T cell receptor beta chains below all came from one sample that was sequenced in a study of PD-L1 blockade in urothelial cancer. Clones were sequenced by immunoSEQ multiplex PCR, and TCRdb holds only the in-frame ones, with some missing. The sample carries 100,000 or so clones, roughly nine tenths recorded once. The sample was PBMCs, taken around atezolizumab (anti-PD-L1) treatment. The receptors were sampled from a woman older than 75 with urothelial cancer.

The chain carries TRBV4-2 and TRBJ2-2, with 8 bases lining up with TRBD1. V trimming: 1 base; J trimming: 5 bases; junction bases outside the gene matches: 9. The germline V gene has CDR1 LGHNA and CDR2 YNFKEQ. The CDR3 contains 17 residues. The CDR3 reads CASSQVSGGARTGELFF. DNA for the CDR3: TGTGCCAGCAGCCAAGTTTCAGGGGGCGCGAGGACCGGGGAGCTGTTTTTT.

The V call is TRBV30, the J call TRBJ1-5, with D perhaps TRBD1 (5 bases). Trimming shortened V by 0 bases and J by 4 bases, and 10 bases separated the two germline ends. CDR3 size: 14 residues. Germline V gene sequence: CDR1 GTSNPN, CDR2 SVGIG (reference sequence). CDR3: CAWSVGVGNQPQHF. The CDR3 nucleotides read TGTGCCTGGAGTGTAGGGGTAGGGAATCAGCCCCAGCATTTT.

This sequence joins TRBV6-6 and TRBJ1-5; maybe TRBD1 (6 bases). V lost 2 bases, J lost 7 bases, and 15 bases lay in between. This CDR3 has 15 residues. From germline, CDR1 is MNHNY and CDR2 SVGAGI (reference sequence). The CDR3 protein is CASSYTHRDGQPQHF. The DNA of the CDR3 is TGTGCCAGCAGTTACACCCACAGGGATGGACAGCCCCAGCATTTT.

The chain uses TRBV10-3 and TRBJ2-2; 9 bases line up with TRBD2. V lost 5 bases to trimming and J lost 5 bases; unmatched junction nucleotides: 9. The CDR3 has 16 residues. CDR1 ENHRY and CDR2 SYGVKD come from the germline V gene. The CDR3, as DNA: TGTGCCATCAGTAATTCAGCGGGAGGCGGGACCGGGGAGCTGTTTTTT. This sequence encodes CAISNSAGGGTGELFF.

V and J are TRBV6-1 and TRBJ2-7; D is perhaps TRBD2 (6 bases). V lost 10 bases, J lost 2 bases, and 18 bases lay in between. CDR3 length equals 14 residues. Germline V gene data show CDR1 as MNHNS and CDR2 as SASEGT. This CDR3 is CATGGVTLTYEQYF. The CDR3 DNA reads as TGTGCCACTGGAGGGGTGACCCTTACCTACGAGCAGTACTTC.

This chain joins TRBV5-4 and TRBJ2-3, with 8 positions matching TRBD2. The CDR3 is 16 amino acids. V shed 1 base and J 1 base; nucleotides not matched to a gene: 5. Germline values: CDR1 SGHNT, CDR2 YYREEE (reference sequence). CDR3 DNA: TGTGCCAGCAGCTTGATGAGCGGGAGCGGCACAGATACGCAGTATTTT. Amino acid sequence: CASSLMSGSGTDTQYF.

The genes are TRBV28 and TRBJ1-4; D not certain. Trimming stripped 7 bases from V and 0 bases from J, with 12 bases between. CDR1 MDHEN and CDR2 SYDVKM come from the germline V gene. CDR3 size: 15 residues. The CDR3, as DNA: TGTGCCAGCACCCCCCCGCTATCAACTAATGAAAAACTGTTTTTT. It is translated as CASTPPLSTNEKLFF.

The V and J genes are TRBV5-1 and TRBJ2-2; 8 bases map to TRBD2. Germline values: CDR1 SGHRS, CDR2 YFSETQ. The junction had 6 bases not matched to a gene; V was cut back by 4 bases and J by 4 bases. The CDR3 extends over 15 amino acids. CDR3 sequence reads: CASSPGTSGTGELFF. CDR3 bases: TGCGCCAGCAGCCCGGGGACTAGTGGCACCGGGGAGCTGTTTTTT.

The CDR3 DNA is TGCGCCAGCAGGGAGGGGAGAAATGAAAAACTGTTTTTT. Translating gives CASREGRNEKLFF. V usage is TRBV10-2 and J usage is TRBJ1-4; D may be TRBD1 (5 bases). CDR3 length: 13 amino acids. Germline V lookup: CDR1 WSHSY, CDR2 SAAADI. Trimming left V 6 bases short and J 5 bases short, with 10 bases between.

The chain is built from TRBV19 and TRBJ1-5; a possible D gene is TRBD1 (5 bases). This CDR3 spans 16 amino acids. Germline CDR1 reads LNHDA; CDR2 reads SQIVND (reference sequence). V lost 6 bases and J 1 base, leaving 16 bases between the germline ends. The CDR3 here is CASRGEGFGSNQPQHF. For the CDR3, the DNA is TGTGCCAGTAGGGGGGAGGGGTTCGGCAGCAATCAGCCCCAGCATTTT.